This T cell receptor beta chain derives from a study of control samples from healthy donors and cancer patients. TCRdb's copy holds only in-frame clones and misses some; the assay was immunoSEQ multiplex PCR. The sample comprises roughly 100,000 clones, 83% of which are singletons, and roughly an eighth rests with the top ten. The V end was cut by 4 bases, the J end by 6 bases, with 12 bases between. Germline assignment: CDR1 SEHNR and CDR2 FQNEAQ (reference sequence). There are 13 residues in the CDR3. V and J are TRBV7-9 and TRBJ1-2; D call uncertain. The TCR comes from a woman aged 45-59 years in good health. The sequencing input was blood. The CDR3: CASSWGFQDGYTF. DNA for the CDR3: TGTGCCAGCAGCTGGGGATTCCAGGATGGCTACACCTTC.